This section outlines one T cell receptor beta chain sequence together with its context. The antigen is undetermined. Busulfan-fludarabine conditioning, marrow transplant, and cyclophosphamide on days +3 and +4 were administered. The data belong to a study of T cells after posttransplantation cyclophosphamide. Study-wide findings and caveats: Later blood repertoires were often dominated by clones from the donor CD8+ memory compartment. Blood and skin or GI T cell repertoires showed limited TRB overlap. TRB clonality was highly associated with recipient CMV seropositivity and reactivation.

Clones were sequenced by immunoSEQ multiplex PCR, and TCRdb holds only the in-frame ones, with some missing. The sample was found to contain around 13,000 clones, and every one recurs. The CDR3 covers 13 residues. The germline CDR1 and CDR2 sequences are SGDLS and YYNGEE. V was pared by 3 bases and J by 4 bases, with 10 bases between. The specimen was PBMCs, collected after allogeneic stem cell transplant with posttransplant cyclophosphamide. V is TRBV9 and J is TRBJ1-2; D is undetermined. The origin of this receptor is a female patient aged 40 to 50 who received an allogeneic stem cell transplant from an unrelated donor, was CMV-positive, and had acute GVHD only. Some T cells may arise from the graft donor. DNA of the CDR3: TGTGCCAGCAGCGACCGACAATTCTATGGCTACACCTTC. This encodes CASSDRQFYGYTF.